The present TCR beta chain was sequenced within a study of early T cells in non-severe SARS-CoV-2 infection (dated by TCRdb to the early 2020s). With regard to the full study: Because TCR sequencing was done on bulk RNA from unsorted whole blood, the alpha and beta chains could not be paired. Broader findings and caveats from the paper: VDJdb matching was skewed toward anti-spike CD8 responses and likely underestimated virus-specific expansions by missing private and CD4 specificities.

The study was a case-control design nested within a healthcare worker cohort in London, UK, with weekly nasopharyngeal swab PCR tests and blood sampling. Between 23 and 31 March 2020, the week of the UK lockdown, healthcare workers were enrolled and then followed up weekly for as long as 16 weeks. Trimmed from V: 3 bases; trimmed from J: 2 bases; junction bases lacking a gene match: 6. Via the germline V gene, CDR1 is MDHEN and CDR2 SYDVKM. The CDR3 runs 15 amino acids, cysteine and phenylalanine included. Of all the DNA, just the CDR3 is kept, 45 bases in frame from base 1. Library prep was done by 5' RACE. Sequencing relied on a NextSeq 500. The TCR library protocol attached unique molecular identifiers to individual cDNA molecules to correct for sequencing error and PCR bias. Both TCR alpha and beta chains were sequenced, and tight co-correlation was observed between alpha and beta sequence abundances in each sample. The source study handled its data this way. Decombinator V4 was used to perform V gene, J gene and CDR3 annotation of TCR sequences. TCRs were defined as expanded if a significant change between any two time points was detected under a Poisson model with p below 0.0001. TCR abundances were normalised to the total number of TCRs sequenced per sample and were expressed as counts per million. MAIT TCRs were defined by TRAV1-2 paired with TRAJ12, TRAJ20 or TRAJ33, and iNKT TCRs by TRAV10 paired with TRAJ18. VDJdb, accessed 1 November 2021, was searched for CMV, EBV and SARS-CoV-2 annotated TCRs, excluding TCRs annotated for multiple antigens. The public reads were run again by TCRdb, first through fastp at Q25 and then through MiXCR, and only productive beta chains were kept. Each entry merges the rows of one CDR3 protein and shows their most common DNA and genes. Here the V and J calls rest on TCRdb's processing, not on the authors' analysis. In this sample the table shows just over 95,000 distinct CDR3 sequences, roughly 9.6% of which occur a single time. The biggest ten clones account for 4% to 5.5% of the sample.

This clonotype appeared many times. It has no known antigen specificity. One base away there is no much larger clone; base qualities are not given. This receptor chain uses TRBV28 and TRBJ2-5; the central 7 bases match TRBD2. The receptor comes from an adult who was a healthcare worker with PCR-confirmed SARS-CoV-2 infection or an uninfected control (not recorded which). Material for sequencing was whole blood. The CDR3: CASSLWGGRQETQYF. The DNA sequence reads TGTGCCAGCAGTTTGTGGGGGGGTAGACAAGAGACCCAGTACTTC.